What follows are 32 T cell receptor beta chains derived from one specimen sequenced in a study of response to subunit inactivated influenza vaccine. TCRdb itself ran the RT-PCR reads through MiXCR, one entry per CDR3 protein. The table lists some 500,000 distinct CDR3 sequences, under 15% of them singletons. This material consisted of PBMCs from blood, taken roughly 47 days after vaccination. These receptors were obtained from a man aged 45-65 years who received an inactivated influenza vaccine.

This clonotype came up a few times. V and J are TRBV3-1 and TRBJ2-5, with TRBD1 matching over 7 bases. With V trimmed by 6 bases and J by 1 base, 11 bases remained unmatched. CDR1 and CDR2 (germline): LGHDT, YNNKEL (reference sequence). This CDR3 contains 16 residues. This CDR3 reads CASRVRTGSIQETQYF. CDR3 nucleotides: TGTGCCAGCAGAGTAAGGACAGGCTCGATCCAAGAGACCCAGTACTTC.

This clonotype was seen more than once but under ten times. The rearrangement links TRBV20-1 to TRBJ2-3; D might be TRBD1 (6 bases). Between the trimmed V and J ends, which lost 6 bases and 5 bases, there was a span of 15 bases. The CDR3 totals 13 residues. Germline CDR1 is DFQATT and CDR2 is SNEGSKA (reference sequence). The CDR3 DNA reads TGCAGTGCGAGACACAGGGAGAAAGATACGCAGTATTTT. As protein: CSARHREKDTQYF.

The rearrangement links TRBV5-1 to TRBJ1-2, with TRBD1 matching over 10 bases. Germline assignment: CDR1 SGHRS and CDR2 YFSETQ. The J segment lost 5 bases and the V segment lost 4 bases, leaving 11 bases of the junction unmatched. This CDR3 contains 16 residues. CDR3: CASSDGTGARKYGYTF. The DNA for the CDR3 is TGCGCCAGCAGCGACGGGACAGGGGCCCGAAAGTATGGCTACACCTTC.

This clonotype was recorded many times. The gene calls are TRBV20-1 and TRBJ1-1, with a weak D call TRBD1 (5 bases). Germline CDR1 reads DFQATT; CDR2 reads SNEGSKA (reference sequence). CDR3 size: 14 residues. The V end lost 6 bases, the J end lost 6 bases, and 20 bases lay between the germline ends. CDR3 sequence reads: CSAFPPTGVPEAFF. In nucleotides, the CDR3 is TGCAGTGCGTTCCCCCCCACGGGGGTGCCTGAAGCTTTCTTT.

A few counts support this clonotype. This chain connects TRBV24-1 to TRBJ2-2, with D tentatively TRBD1 (6 bases). Deletions cut 1 base from V and 0 bases from J, with 8 bases between. CDR1 is KGHDR and CDR2 is SFDVKD in the germline V gene. The CDR3 is 16 residues long. CDR3 coding DNA: TGTGCCACCAGTGATTTCAGACAGGCGAACACCGGGGAGCTGTTTTTT. Protein product: CATSDFRQANTGELFF.

This clonotype has just a few counts. J is TRBJ1-2 and V is TRBV5-1; possibly TRBD1 for D (5 bases). CDR1 is SGHRS and CDR2 is YFSETQ in the germline V gene. The CDR3 consists of 14 residues. V gave up 4 bases and J gave up 1 base, with 11 bases separating them. CDR3 coding DNA: TGCGCCAGCAGCCCGGCCGGGGGTAACTATGGCTACACCTTC. Protein sequence: CASSPAGGNYGYTF.

This clonotype was recorded a few times. The chain uses TRBV11-2 and TRBJ1-3, with D unclear. V was pared by 0 bases and J by 7 bases, with 16 bases between. This CDR3 has 16 amino acids. CDR1 and CDR2 (germline): SGHAT, FQNNGV. CDR3 DNA sequence: TGTGCCAGCAGCTTAGATTTAGGTCTCGCGTGGAACACCATATATTTT. Its translation: CASSLDLGLAWNTIYF.

This clonotype was picked up many times. The rearrangement links TRBV12-3 or TRBV12-4 to TRBJ1-2, with TRBD1 matching 9 bases. After removal of 6 bases from V and 8 bases from J, the junction contained 7 bases not matched to a gene. This CDR3 has 13 amino acids. Here the CDR3 DNA reads TGTGCCAGCAGCCACGGGACAGGGAGAGGCTACACCTTC. Translating gives CASSHGTGRGYTF.

This clonotype was seen only a few times. V and J are TRBV7-9 and TRBJ2-2; 7 bases line up with TRBD2. Trimming removed 11 bases from V and 7 bases from J; junction bases left unmatched: 4. The germline V gene encodes CDR1 SEHNR and CDR2 FQNEAQ (reference sequence). The CDR3 runs 11 residues. The CDR3 DNA reads TGTGCCCGCCAGCGGGGCGGGGAGCTGTTTTTT. This codes for CARQRGGELFF.

This clonotype occurred a few times. This chain joins TRBV9 and TRBJ2-7; 10 bases agree with TRBD1. V was pared by 3 bases and J by 4 bases, with 7 bases of the junction left unmatched. Germline assignment: CDR1 SGDLS and CDR2 YYNGEE. The CDR3 is 15 residues long. CDR3 nucleotide sequence: TGTGCCAGCAGCGAGGGGCCGGGACAGGGGTACGAGCAGTACTTC. Amino acid sequence: CASSEGPGQGYEQYF.

This clonotype has a handful of counts. The J gene is TRBJ1-5, the V gene TRBV6-1; 9 bases agree with TRBD1. The V gene's germline CDR1 is MNHNS and CDR2 SASEGT. The CDR3 length is 17 residues. Germline trimming cut 6 bases from V and 3 bases from J; bases unmatched to any gene: 12. Here the CDR3 DNA reads TGTGCCAGCAGAAACCTTCCCGGGACAGGGAACAATCAGCCCCAGCATTTT. Amino acid sequence: CASRNLPGTGNNQPQHF.

This clonotype was counted a few times. This chain joins TRBV5-1 and TRBJ1-4; 8 nucleotides line up with TRBD1. CDR3 length: 17 amino acids. V was pared by 3 bases and J by 11 bases, with 18 bases of the junction left unmatched. Germline V gives CDR1 SGHRS, CDR2 YFSETQ. CDR3 sequence: CASSWGPGQGATEKLFF. CDR3 coding DNA: TGCGCCAGCAGCTGGGGGCCGGGTCAGGGGGCGACGGAGAAACTGTTTTTT.

V and J are TRBV7-3 and TRBJ1-2; 10 bases line up with TRBD1. Germline CDR1 and CDR2: SGHTA and FQGTGA. This CDR3 contains 13 residues. The ends lost 5 bases at V and 8 bases at J; junction bases unmatched: 5. As DNA, the CDR3 is TGTGCCAGCAGCGCTGGGACAGGGGACGGCTACACCTTC. Translated, it gives CASSAGTGDGYTF.

This clonotype was detected a few times. V gene TRBV5-1 combines with J gene TRBJ2-3; D is possibly TRBD1 (7 bases). The germline CDR1 and CDR2 sequences are SGHRS and YFSETQ. The CDR3 has 15 residues. V dropped 3 bases and J dropped 2 bases, with 13 bases sitting between them. CDR3 nucleotides: TGCGCCAGCAGCTGGGGGGACAGACACACAGATACGCAGTATTTT. Its protein is CASSWGDRHTDTQYF.

J is TRBJ1-5 and V is TRBV7-8, with D hard to call. This CDR3 has 13 residues. The germline V gene encodes CDR1 SGHVS and CDR2 FQNEAQ. V was cut by 3 bases and J by 5 bases, with 8 bases left in between. The DNA for the CDR3 is TGTGCCAGCAGCTTGCTCCCGGATCAGCCCCAGCATTTT. This encodes CASSLLPDQPQHF. The variable domain in full, completed from reference TRBV7-8 and TRBJ1-5, reads GAGVSQSPRYKVAKRGQDVALRCDPISGHVSLFWYQQALGQGPEFLTYFQNEAQLDKSGLPSDRFFAERPEGSVSTLKIQRTQQEDSAVYLCASSLLPDQPQHFGDGTRLSIL.

This clonotype was observed at least ten times. The chain employs TRBV29-1 and TRBJ2-7, with D unresolved. V was pared by 6 bases and J by 4 bases, with 10 bases between. CDR3 length equals 11 residues. Germline-derived CDR1 and CDR2 are SQVTM and ANQGSEA. CDR3 sequence reads: CSVGDGYEQYF. CDR3 in DNA: TGCAGCGTCGGAGACGGATACGAGCAGTACTTC.

The chain uses TRBV7-6 and TRBJ2-1, with unresolved D. Germline CDR1 is SGHVS and CDR2 is FNYEAQ. The CDR3 has 12 amino acids. The germline V and J ends were trimmed by 6 bases and 5 bases, with 8 bases remaining between them. The CDR3: CASSPMNNEQFF. Here the CDR3 DNA reads TGTGCCAGCAGTCCCATGAACAATGAGCAGTTCTTC.

This chain joins TRBV7-6 and TRBJ2-1, with D uncertain. This CDR3 region has 14 residues. CDR1 is SGHVS, CDR2 FNYEAQ, per germline. V was pared by 5 bases and J by 5 bases, with 13 bases between. CDR3 in DNA: TGTGCCAGCAGCAGCAGGACCGGAGACAATGAGCAGTTCTTC. This codes for CASSSRTGDNEQFF.

The chain uses TRBV7-8 and TRBJ2-1; D is possibly TRBD1 (7 bases). The V end was cut by 4 bases, the J end by 10 bases, with 14 bases between. The CDR3 has 13 amino acids. Germline CDR1 SGHVS, CDR2 FQNEAQ. The CDR3 is CASSSRGVGEQFF. For the CDR3, the DNA is TGTGCCAGCAGCTCCAGGGGGGTAGGCGAGCAGTTCTTC.

The gene calls are TRBV6-6 and TRBJ2-5, with 8 bases fitting TRBD2. Per germline, CDR1 MNHNY and CDR2 SVGAGI (reference sequence). V was pared by 6 bases and J by 3 bases, with 3 bases of the junction left unmatched. CDR3 length equals 13 residues. The CDR3 bases are TGTGCCAGCAGAAACGGGGGGGAAGAGACCCAGTACTTC. This codes for CASRNGGEETQYF.

This clonotype has a count of ten or more. The chain employs TRBV5-6 and TRBJ2-1; 12 bases match TRBD2. Germline CDR1 and CDR2: SGHDT and YYEEEE. The CDR3 runs 15 residues. V dropped 3 bases and J dropped 9; count of bases not matched to a gene: 7. The CDR3 DNA reads as TGTGCCAGCAGCTCCGGACTAGCGGGGTCCTTTGAGCAGTTCTTC. Residues: CASSSGLAGSFEQFF.

This clonotype was seen more than once but under ten times. The chain joins TRBV12-3 or TRBV12-4 to TRBJ2-2; TRBD1 matches at 7 bases. This CDR3 is 15 amino acids long. J lost 4 bases, V lost 6 bases, and 8 bases had no gene match. The CDR3 bases are TGTGCCAGCAGCCTTCTAAGGGGGCGCACCGGGGAGCTGTTTTTT. The encoded protein is CASSLLRGRTGELFF.

This clonotype was observed many times. The V and J genes are TRBV20-1 and TRBJ2-1; 11 positions agree with TRBD2. The trim removed 2 bases at V and 15 bases at J, leaving 12 bases unmatched. The CDR3 length is 14 residues. The germline gives CDR1 DFQATT, CDR2 SNEGSKA (reference sequence). In nucleotides, the CDR3 is TGCAGTGCTAGAACACAAGATACTAGCGGGAGTGTGTTCTTC. Residues: CSARTQDTSGSVFF.

This chain joins TRBV11-2 and TRBJ2-2; TRBD2 matches 10 bases. After removal of 3 bases from V and 6 bases from J, the junction contained 16 bases not matched to a gene. The CDR3 extends over 19 amino acids. Germline CDR1 reads SGHAT; CDR2 reads FQNNGV. CDR3 nucleotides: TGTGCCAGCAGCTTCAGGGGGCTAGCGGGAGTCCTTTCTTCCGGGGAGCTGTTTTTT. This codes for CASSFRGLAGVLSSGELFF.

Of note for this clonotype: An end of the junction differs from the germline gene, which may be a read error. V and J are TRBV5-1 and TRBJ1-1; TRBD1 might be the D (6 bases). CDR1 is SGHRS and CDR2 is YFSETQ in the germline V gene. The CDR3 sequence is 18 residues long. CDR3 DNA: TGCGCCAGCAGCTTGGTTTTCGGTATACAGGGCCGGCACACTGAAGCTATCTTT. Its protein is CASSLVFGIQGRHTEAIF.

CDR3 protein: CATGTGLYEQYF. CDR3 coding DNA: TGTGCCACCGGGACAGGACTCTACGAGCAGTACTTC. The chain joins TRBV25-1 to TRBJ2-7; 8 bases match TRBD1. The CDR3 has 12 amino acids. Germline CDR1 reads MGHDK; CDR2 reads SYGVNS. Trimming removed 10 bases from V and 3 bases from J; junction bases left unmatched: 5.

This clonotype was counted only a few times. The genes are TRBV9 and TRBJ1-1, with D possibly matching TRBD1 (5 bases). With 7 bases removed from V and 0 bases from J, the gap between germline ends came to 10 bases. CDR3 length: 13 residues. Germline loops: CDR1 SGDLS, CDR2 YYNGEE. The CDR3 sequence is CASGLDMNTEAFF. CDR3 in DNA: TGTGCCAGCGGTCTGGACATGAACACTGAAGCTTTCTTT. Full variable domain (rest looked up from reference TRBV9 and TRBJ1-1): DSGVTQTPKHLITATGQRVTLRCSPRSGDLSVYWYQQSLDQGLQFLIQYYNGEERAKGNILERFSAQQFPDLHSELNLSSLELGDSALYFCASGLDMNTEAFFGQGTRLTVV.

This clonotype showed up many times. J is TRBJ2-1 and V is TRBV24-1; D is possibly TRBD1 or TRBD2 (6 bases each). Trimming cost V 4 bases and J 5 bases, with 17 bases left between them. The V gene's germline CDR1 is KGHDR and CDR2 SFDVKD. This CDR3 comprises 16 residues. CDR3 coding DNA: TGTGCCACCAGTGACCCGAGAGGGGGGTTTAACAATGAGCAGTTCTTC. It translates to CATSDPRGGFNNEQFF.

CDR3 protein: CASSLEPGLETQYF. The CDR3 bases are TGCGCCAGCAGCTTGGAGCCAGGGCTTGAGACCCAGTACTTC. J is TRBJ2-5 and V is TRBV5-1; a weak D match, TRBD1 (5 bases). The CDR3 has 14 amino acids. Trimming cost V 0 bases and J 5 bases, with 11 bases left between them. The germline gives CDR1 SGHRS, CDR2 YFSETQ.

This chain links TRBV12-3 or TRBV12-4 with TRBJ1-5; maybe TRBD1 (5 bases). V lost 2 bases and J 1 base, leaving 12 bases between the germline ends. The CDR3 is made up of 16 amino acids. The CDR3 DNA follows: TGTGCCAGCAGTTTATCAGGGAGGATGAGCAATCAGCCCCAGCATTTT. Amino acids: CASSLSGRMSNQPQHF.

About this clonotype: One junction end does not reproduce the germline sequence, and a read error may be involved. V usage is TRBV7-3 and J usage is TRBJ2-3, with D possibly being TRBD1 or TRBD2 (5 bases each). Germline CDR1 and CDR2: SGHTA and FQGTGA. This CDR3 region has 14 residues. CDR3 sequence (DNA): TGTGCCAGCAGCCCTGGGACCAGCACAAATACGCAGTATTTT. Translation gives CASSPGTSTNTQYF. Filled out from reference TRBV7-3 and TRBJ2-3, the complete variable domain reads GAGVSQTPSNKVTEKGKYVELRCDPISGHTALYWYRQSLGQGPEFLIYFQGTGAADDSGLPNDRFFAVRPEGSVSTLKIQRTERGDSAVYLCASSPGTSTNTQYFGPGTRLTVL.

This clonotype was counted between two and nine times. The genes are TRBV4-2 and TRBJ2-2; 13 bases agree with TRBD2. The V segment lost 1 base and the J segment 8 bases; nucleotides outside the gene matches: 7. Germline V lookup: CDR1 LGHNA, CDR2 YNFKEQ. This CDR3 is 17 amino acids long. CDR3 loop: CASSQGGLAGLSGELFF. The CDR3 DNA sequence: TGTGCCAGCAGCCAAGGGGGACTAGCGGGACTTTCTGGGGAGCTGTTTTTT.